The 13 T cell receptor beta chains given below trace back to one sample, sequenced in a study of T cells after yellow fever vaccination. Each CDR3 protein gets one entry after TCRdb re-called the 5' RACE reads with MiXCR. Of about 320,000 distinct CDR3 sequences in the sample, 3.5% to 4.5% were seen once. The sample consisted of PBMCs, taken 15 days after the yellow fever booster vaccination. Receptor source: a man aged 18-30 years who received the YFV17D yellow fever vaccine.

This clonotype was counted many times. The V and J genes are TRBV20-1 and TRBJ2-2, with TRBD1 matching over 10 bases. This CDR3 has 14 amino acids. Germline CDR1 and CDR2: DFQATT and SNEGSKA (reference sequence). Germline trimming cut 3 bases from V and 4 bases from J; bases unmatched to any gene: 2. The CDR3 is CSARTGGSTGELFF. CDR3 nucleotide sequence: TGCAGTGCTAGGACAGGGGGCAGCACCGGGGAGCTGTTTTTT.

This clonotype appeared a few times. The genes are TRBV7-9 and TRBJ2-3; D possibly uses TRBD1 or TRBD2 (5 bases each). Germline lookup yields CDR1 SEHNR and CDR2 FQNEAQ (reference sequence). This CDR3 has 15 residues. V lost 2 bases and J 6 bases, leaving 15 bases between the germline ends. CDR3 protein: CASSLNQGRRDTQYF. CDR3 sequence (DNA): TGTGCCAGCAGCTTAAATCAGGGAAGGAGGGATACGCAGTATTTT.

This clonotype was observed at least ten times. The chain combines TRBV20-1 with TRBJ2-2; a weak D match, TRBD2 (5 bases). CDR3 length: 13 residues. Germline V lookup: CDR1 DFQATT, CDR2 SNEGSKA (reference sequence). The V end was cut by 6 bases, the J end by 4 bases, with 12 bases between. The CDR3 region is CSASDTSTGELFF. CDR3 DNA sequence: TGCAGTGCATCCGACACTAGCACCGGGGAGCTGTTTTTT.

This clonotype appeared many times. The chain is built from TRBV12-3 or TRBV12-4 and TRBJ1-1; D remains ambiguous. The CDR3 extends over 11 amino acids. V lost 8 bases to trimming and J lost 5 bases, with 9 bases between them. The CDR3 sequence is CASRGRTEAFF. In DNA form, the CDR3 reads TGTGCCAGCCGCGGGAGGACTGAAGCTTTCTTT.

This clonotype was seen ten or more times. The chain uses TRBV20-1 and TRBJ2-7; D might be TRBD1 or TRBD2, each matching 5 bases. The CDR3 runs to 16 residues. V was cut by 2 bases and J by 0 bases, with 17 bases left in between. Per germline, CDR1 DFQATT and CDR2 SNEGSKA (reference sequence). Written as DNA, the CDR3 is TGCAGTGCTAGACCTCTGGGACGGATCGACTCCTACGAGCAGTACTTC. It specifies CSARPLGRIDSYEQYF.

This clonotype was seen a few times. The rearrangement uses TRBV27 and TRBJ1-2, with D possibly matching TRBD1 (5 bases). Looked up from germline, CDR1 is MNHEY and CDR2 is SMNVEV (reference sequence). CDR3 length equals 16 residues. Trimming took 6 bases from V and 0 from J, leaving 17 bases between them. The CDR3 is CASRELGQRTNYGYTF. CDR3 nucleotide sequence: TGTGCCAGCAGGGAGCTGGGGCAGCGCACTAACTATGGCTACACCTTC.

The rearrangement joins TRBV11-3 to TRBJ2-1; no firm D call. CDR3 length: 14 amino acids. Per germline, CDR1 SGHNT and CDR2 YENEEA. Trimming left V 6 bases short and J 6 bases short, with 15 bases between. The CDR3: CASSTTNGRNEQFF. Here the CDR3 DNA reads TGTGCCAGCAGTACAACAAACGGACGCAATGAGCAGTTCTTC.

This clonotype was counted ten times or more. CDR3 loop: CASSLVASGGNYGYTF. CDR3 coding DNA: TGTGCCAGCAGCTTAGTGGCATCGGGCGGTAACTATGGCTACACCTTC. V gene TRBV11-3 combines with J gene TRBJ1-2, with D hard to call. Germline-derived CDR1 and CDR2 are SGHNT and YENEEA. V shed 1 base and J shed 1 base, with 13 bases lying between them. The CDR3 has 16 amino acids.

This clonotype was seen repeatedly, ten times or more. This sequence joins TRBV5-1 and TRBJ2-5; no reliable D call. Germline assignment: CDR1 SGHRS and CDR2 YFSETQ. V lost 4 bases, J lost 3 bases, and 13 bases lay in between. The CDR3 has 14 residues. The CDR3 loop is CASSPGEVKETQYF. CDR3 DNA sequence: TGCGCCAGCAGCCCCGGTGAGGTCAAAGAGACCCAGTACTTC.

The table lists this clonotype with many counts. The CDR3 nucleotides read TGCGCCAGCAGGTCGGGGGTAGGGCGCAATCAGCCCCAGCATTTT. Its translation is CASRSGVGRNQPQHF. The chain recombines TRBV5-1 with TRBJ1-5; D might be TRBD1 (5 bases). Germline CDR1 and CDR2: SGHRS and YFSETQ. The germline V and J ends were trimmed by 5 bases and 2 bases, with 14 bases remaining between them. This CDR3 contains 15 residues.

This clonotype was recorded at least ten times. The chain uses TRBV6-6 and TRBJ1-1; 7 bases line up with TRBD1. After removal of 2 bases from V and 3 bases from J, the junction contained 0 bases not matched to a gene. CDR1 MNHNY and CDR2 SVGAGI come from the germline V gene (reference sequence). CDR3 size: 13 residues. In DNA form, the CDR3 reads TGTGCCAGCAGTTACCAGGGGGACACTGAAGCTTTCTTT. Translated: CASSYQGDTEAFF.

This clonotype showed up just a few times. The V and J genes are TRBV2 and TRBJ1-4, with D perhaps TRBD1 (6 bases). V was trimmed by 3 bases and J by 8 bases, leaving 16 bases between them. This CDR3 is built from 15 residues. CDR1 is SNHLY and CDR2 is FYNNEI in the germline V gene. CDR3: CASSEQNRVGEKLFF. Written as DNA, the CDR3 is TGTGCCAGCAGTGAGCAGAACAGGGTAGGGGAAAAACTGTTTTTT.

This clonotype has at least ten counts. The chain employs TRBV5-1 and TRBJ2-1; perhaps TRBD2 as D (6 bases). The CDR3 extends over 11 amino acids. Deletions cut 3 bases from V and 9 bases from J, with 7 bases between. The V gene's germline CDR1 is SGHRS and CDR2 YFSETQ. The CDR3: CASSWRGEQFF. The CDR3 DNA sequence: TGCGCCAGCAGCTGGCGGGGTGAGCAGTTCTTC.